The 18 T cell receptor beta chains in this list originate from one sample, sequenced in a study of blood T cell repertoires in COVID-19. Sequencing was performed with immunoSEQ multiplex PCR; in TCRdb, only in-frame clones are kept and a portion is missing. The sample yields tens of thousands of clones, 88% seen once. Sequencing used peripheral blood. These receptors were taken from a human donor in a cohort sampled during active COVID-19.

V and J are TRBV7-9 and TRBJ1-2, with 8 bases matching TRBD1. The V gene's germline CDR1 is SEHNR and CDR2 FQNEAQ (reference sequence). This CDR3 is built from 12 residues. V shed 8 bases and J 8 bases; nucleotides not matched to a gene: 7. CDR3 residues: CASGQGEEGYTF. The DNA for the CDR3 is TGTGCCAGCGGACAGGGAGAGGAAGGCTACACCTTC.

The chain is built from TRBV19 and TRBJ1-2; the D gene is possibly TRBD1 (6 bases). V was shortened by 7 bases and J by 7 bases, with 16 bases between the two germline ends. The CDR3 is made up of 13 amino acids. Germline V gene data show CDR1 as LNHDA and CDR2 as SQIVND (reference sequence). The CDR3 nucleotides are TGTGCCAGTACCAACCAGAACAGGGCTGGCTACACCTTC. It codes for CASTNQNRAGYTF.

The chain carries TRBV19 and TRBJ2-1; D is ambiguous. This CDR3 has 12 residues. The germline V and J ends were trimmed by 5 bases and 1 base, with 3 bases remaining between them. Germline CDR1 and CDR2: LNHDA and SQIVND (reference sequence). This CDR3 is CASSPSYNEQFF. In DNA form, the CDR3 reads TGTGCCAGTAGTCCGTCCTACAATGAGCAGTTCTTC.

The J gene is TRBJ1-1, the V gene TRBV24-1; TRBD1 matches at 7 bases. This CDR3 is 12 amino acids long. Per germline, CDR1 KGHDR and CDR2 SFDVKD. V trimming: 7 bases; J trimming: 4 bases; junction bases outside the gene matches: 2. The DNA for the CDR3 is TGTGCCACCAGCCGACAGGGCACTGAAGCTTTCTTT. This gives the protein CATSRQGTEAFF.

The V gene is TRBV24-1, the J gene TRBJ1-2; tentative D call: TRBD1 (5 bases). The V end was cut by 9 bases, the J end by 0 bases, with 7 bases between. The germline V gene encodes CDR1 KGHDR and CDR2 SFDVKD. CDR3 length: 12 amino acids. The CDR3 protein is CATQGPNYGYTF. The CDR3 DNA follows: TGTGCCACCCAGGGCCCTAACTATGGCTACACCTTC.

This rearrangement joins TRBV11-3 to TRBJ1-2, with 7 bases matching TRBD1. The CDR3 consists of 16 residues. From germline, CDR1 is SGHNT and CDR2 YENEEA. J was trimmed by 3 bases and V by 0 bases; bases with no gene match: 7. CDR3 in amino acids: CASSLDGDRRDYGYTF. For the CDR3, the DNA is TGTGCCAGCAGCTTAGATGGGGACAGAAGAGACTATGGCTACACCTTC.

V gene TRBV11-2 combines with J gene TRBJ2-5, with TRBD2 matching over 9 bases. The CDR3 runs to 14 residues. With 3 bases clipped from V and 4 bases from J, the junction kept 3 bases outside the gene matches. Germline CDR1 reads SGHAT; CDR2 reads FQNNGV. CDR3 DNA sequence: TGTGCCAGCAGCTTCTCTAGCGGGATAGAGACCCAGTACTTC. It specifies CASSFSSGIETQYF.

The V gene is TRBV5-5, the J gene TRBJ2-3; 8 nucleotides align to TRBD2. The length of the CDR3 is 15 residues. V shed 0 bases, J shed 4 bases, and the junction held 4 bases outside the gene matches. The germline V gene has CDR1 SGHKS and CDR2 YYEKEE (reference sequence). As DNA, the CDR3 is TGTGCCAGCAGCTTGGCTTCCGGGGGGGCAGATACGCAGTATTTT. Its translation: CASSLASGGADTQYF.

The rearrangement uses TRBV7-3 and TRBJ2-3, with a weak D call TRBD1 (6 bases). Germline CDR1 reads SGHTA; CDR2 reads FQGTGA. Trimming took 5 bases from V and 4 from J, leaving 16 bases between them. CDR3 length equals 15 residues. Here the CDR3 reads CASSASGQPSDTQYF. The DNA for the CDR3 is TGTGCCAGCAGCGCTTCCGGACAGCCCTCAGATACGCAGTATTTT. Using reference TRBV7-3 and TRBJ2-3 for the parts outside the CDR3, the full variable domain is GAGVSQTPSNKVTEKGKYVELRCDPISGHTALYWYRQSLGQGPEFLIYFQGTGAADDSGLPNDRFFAVRPEGSVSTLKIQRTERGDSAVYLCASSASGQPSDTQYFGPGTRLTVL.

This chain connects TRBV7-9 to TRBJ1-3, with D possibly matching TRBD1 (6 bases). Germline loops: CDR1 SEHNR, CDR2 FQNEAQ (reference sequence). V was pared by 2 bases and J by 5 bases, with 10 bases between. This CDR3 is built from 14 residues. The CDR3 DNA reads TGTGCCAGCAGCTTAACAGGGCTGAGAAACACCATATATTTT. It specifies CASSLTGLRNTIYF. The full variable domain, completed using reference TRBV7-9 and TRBJ1-3, is DTGVSQNPRHKITKRGQNVTFRCDPISEHNRLYWYRQTLGQGPEFLTYFQNEAQLEKSRLLSDRFSAERPKGSFSTLEIQRTEQGDSAMYLCASSLTGLRNTIYFGEGSWLTVV.

This chain connects TRBV5-4 to TRBJ1-3; 12 bases agree with TRBD1. Germline values: CDR1 SGHNT, CDR2 YYREEE (reference sequence). This CDR3 is 14 amino acids long. Trimming at V came to 7 bases and at J to 2 bases, leaving 1 base not matched to a gene. DNA for the CDR3: TGTGCCAGCCGGGACAGGGGGCCTGGAAACACCATATATTTT. Protein product: CASRDRGPGNTIYF.

J is TRBJ2-3 and V is TRBV4-1; tentative D call: TRBD1 (6 bases). There are 14 residues in the CDR3. Looked up from germline, CDR1 is MGHRA and CDR2 is YSYEKL. The V gene lost 5 bases and the J gene lost 1 base, with 10 bases spanning the gap. CDR3 nucleotides: TGCGCCAGCAGCTCCTGGACAGGCACAGATACGCAGTATTTT. The encoded protein is CASSSWTGTDTQYF.

This clone appeared once. This chain links TRBV3-1 (or the pseudogene TRBV3-2) with TRBJ2-5; 12 bases match TRBD2. The CDR3 consists of 17 residues. In germline, CDR1 is LGHDT, CDR2 YNNKEL (reference sequence). J was trimmed by 3 bases and V by 3 bases; bases with no gene match: 8. CDR3 nucleotide sequence: TGTGCCAGCAGCCATGGAGGACTAGCGGGGATTAAAGAGACCCAGTACTTC. Amino acid sequence: CASSHGGLAGIKETQYF.

The rearrangement uses TRBV6-2 or TRBV6-3 and TRBJ2-4; TRBD1 matches at 8 bases. Germline-derived CDR1 and CDR2 are MNHEY and SVGEGT. The CDR3 consists of 14 residues. The J segment lost 6 bases and the V segment lost 7 bases, leaving 8 bases of the junction unmatched. For the CDR3, the DNA is TGTGCCAGCAACCCGACAGGGGCGCGAAACATTCAGTACTTC. Encoded protein: CASNPTGARNIQYF.

The chain uses TRBV5-1 and TRBJ2-3; 9 bases agree with TRBD2. This CDR3 is 15 amino acids long. Trimming at V came to 5 bases and at J to 3 bases, leaving 7 bases not matched to a gene. Germline V lookup: CDR1 SGHRS, CDR2 YFSETQ. The CDR3 nucleotides read TGCGCCAGCAGGGAGAGCGGGAGGAATACAGATACGCAGTATTTT. Residues: CASRESGRNTDTQYF.

This sequence joins TRBV5-1 and TRBJ2-3, with D tentatively TRBD2 (6 bases). CDR1 is SGHRS, CDR2 YFSETQ, per germline. V was cut by 4 bases and J by 0 bases, with 9 bases left in between. The CDR3 has 14 residues. Here the CDR3 reads CASSRLDSTDTQYF. The CDR3 DNA follows: TGCGCCAGCAGCCGACTAGATAGCACAGATACGCAGTATTTT.

V gene TRBV6-6 combines with J gene TRBJ1-2; 8 bases fit TRBD1. CDR1 MNHNY and CDR2 SVGAGI come from the germline V gene (reference sequence). The CDR3 is 17 amino acids. With 5 bases clipped from V and 6 bases from J, the junction kept 17 bases outside the gene matches. The CDR3 nucleotides are TGTGCCAGCAGTCACCCCCTCCTGACAGGGGAGTCGAATGGCTACACCTTC. This encodes CASSHPLLTGESNGYTF.

J is TRBJ2-7 and V is TRBV12-3 or TRBV12-4; a possible D gene is TRBD1 (5 bases). Trimming cost V 10 bases and J 6 bases, with 16 bases left between them. The CDR3 runs 12 residues. The CDR3 protein is CATSQGVGEQYF. CDR3 nucleotides: TGTGCCACCTCCCAGGGTGTAGGCGAGCAGTACTTC.